These 8 T cell receptor beta chains came from one sample sequenced in a study of CD8+ T cells in alopecia areata. The treatment denotes: oral pan-JAK inhibitor, 5-10 mg twice daily. The authors extracted RNA and reverse transcribed it into cDNA as the sequencing template. Produced via immunoSEQ multiplex PCR; TCRdb's table is partial and in-frame only. The repertoire includes approximately 200,000 clones, about three fifths of them detected once, and about 3% sits in the top ten. The input for sequencing was CD4+ T cells sorted from blood, taken at week 4, from a patient treated with tofacitinib. These receptors were collected from a human donor with alopecia areata.

The gene calls are TRBV29-1 and TRBJ1-1; the D is unclear. The V gene lost 4 bases and the J gene lost 8 bases, with 11 bases spanning the gap. Germline V CDR1 and CDR2: SQVTM, ANQGSEA. CDR3 length: 11 amino acids. The CDR3 DNA reads as TGCAGCGTTGCATGGGGTAGGGAAGCTTTCTTT. Its protein is CSVAWGREAFF.

This clone was counted a few times. J is TRBJ2-5 and V is TRBV12-5; D perhaps matches TRBD2 (5 bases). Germline CDR1 reads LGHNT; CDR2 reads FRNRAP. The CDR3 extends over 12 amino acids. V was shortened by 6 bases and J by 4 bases, with 9 bases between the two germline ends. CDR3 sequence reads: CASGLGGETQYF. The CDR3 nucleotides are TGTGCTAGTGGCCTTGGAGGAGAGACCCAGTACTTC.

About this clone: Other DNA variants within this sample encode the same CDR3. The chain couples TRBV18 to TRBJ1-2, with 10 bases that match TRBD1. The CDR3 runs to 15 residues. From germline, CDR1 is KGHSH and CDR2 LQKENI. V trimming: 3 bases; J trimming: 3 bases; junction bases outside the gene matches: 4. The CDR3 here is CASSPGQGTDYGYTF. The DNA for the CDR3 is TGTGCCAGCTCACCGGGACAGGGGACGGACTATGGCTACACCTTC.

This clone showed up just once. This sequence joins TRBV29-1 and TRBJ1-5, with D perhaps TRBD1 (6 bases). CDR3 length: 13 amino acids. Trimming stripped 3 bases from V and 2 bases from J, with 8 bases between. Germline V gives CDR1 SQVTM, CDR2 ANQGSEA. DNA of the CDR3: TGCAGCGTTGAGGGACATGGCAATCAGCCCCAGCATTTT. It codes for CSVEGHGNQPQHF.

This chain connects TRBV7-2 to TRBJ2-1; D gene uncertain. With 5 bases removed from V and 10 bases from J, the gap between germline ends came to 15 bases. Germline CDR1 is SGHTA and CDR2 is FQGNSA. The CDR3 contains 13 residues. The CDR3: CASSPRRLREQFF. The CDR3 bases are TGTGCCAGCAGCCCGAGGCGGCTCAGGGAGCAGTTCTTC.

The chain is built from TRBV5-6 and TRBJ1-3, with TRBD1 as a possible D gene (5 bases). Germline loops: CDR1 SGHDT, CDR2 YYEEEE. Deletions cut 0 bases from V and 2 bases from J, with 12 bases between. The CDR3 contains 16 residues. CDR3 sequence: CASSLVGQGTGNTIYF. DNA of the CDR3: TGTGCCAGCAGCTTGGTGGGCCAGGGCACTGGAAACACCATATATTTT.

The rearrangement links TRBV13 to TRBJ2-7; tentative D call: TRBD1 (6 bases). The CDR3 totals 14 residues. Trimming pared 2 bases from V and 0 bases from J, leaving 8 bases between. Germline V gives CDR1 PRHDT, CDR2 FYEKMQ (reference sequence). CDR3 bases: TGTGCCAGCAGCTTATCAGGGGTCTCCTACGAGCAGTACTTC. Protein product: CASSLSGVSYEQYF. Full variable domain (missing parts from reference TRBV13 and TRBJ2-7): AAGVIQSPRHLIKEKRETATLKCYPIPRHDTVYWYQQGPGQDPQFLISFYEKMQSDKGSIPDRFSAQQFSDYHSELNMSSLELGDSALYFCASSLSGVSYEQYFGPGTRLTVT.

This chain joins TRBV7-9 and TRBJ2-1, with 7 bases fitting TRBD2. The V and J ends lost 1 base and 6 bases, in that order; junction bases with no gene match: 6. This CDR3 is 15 amino acids long. Per germline, CDR1 SEHNR and CDR2 FQNEAQ (reference sequence). The CDR3 region is CASSLEGLRGNEQFF. Written as DNA, the CDR3 is TGTGCCAGCAGCTTAGAGGGACTAAGAGGCAATGAGCAGTTCTTC.